What follows is one T cell receptor (beta chain) and its context. Its specificity is unknown. The germline V gene encodes CDR1 GTSNPN and CDR2 SVGIG (reference sequence). The trim removed 4 bases at V and 4 bases at J, leaving 4 bases unmatched. The CDR3 length is 12 residues. The source of the sample is a study of beta chain features in type 1 diabetes. Study-wide points: Across all four CD4+ subsets, people with type 1 diabetes showed modestly shorter TCRB CDR3s. A PCR bias possibly favoring shorter templates would apply equally to patients and controls. Patients' naive, central memory and Treg TCRB repertoires seemed closer to one another than those of healthy donors.

As every portion of the isolated RNA was reverse transcribed, the sequencing read expressed TCRB transcripts. Sequencing used immunoSEQ multiplex PCR; TCRdb keeps in-frame clones, though not all of them. The sample holds roughly 150,000 clones, about 10% seen once. The sequenced sample was central memory CD4+ T cells from blood. The receptor was isolated from a woman aged 25-40 years with type 1 diabetes. V is TRBV30 and J is TRBJ2-7; 7 nucleotides line up with TRBD1. CDR3 nucleotide sequence: TGTGCCTGGACAAGGGACAGTTACGAGCAGTACTTC. Its protein is CAWTRDSYEQYF.